This T cell receptor (beta chain) stems from a study of blood T cell repertoires in COVID-19. Study context: The United States, Italy and Spain were the sources of the acute and convalescent COVID-19 samples. Sources were T cells, B-cell-depleted T cells, or PBMCs; the material itself was cDNA or gDNA.

Measured with immunoSEQ multiplex PCR; TCRdb has only the in-frame clones, and not every one. The table includes about 180,000 clones, about 91% detected once. The specimen was peripheral blood. The clonotype originates from a woman aged 25-40 years with acute or convalescent COVID-19.

The DNA for the CDR3 is TGTGCCAGCAGCGCAGATTCAGGGGAACCCCGGGGTACCCAGTACTTC. Translated: CASSADSGEPRGTQYF. The J gene is TRBJ2-5, the V gene TRBV9, with D perhaps TRBD1 (6 bases). The CDR3 contains 16 residues. In germline, CDR1 is SGDLS, CDR2 YYNGEE. V was cut by 3 bases and J by 8 bases, with 23 bases left in between.